The TCR beta chain under discussion was sequenced for a study of blood T cell repertoires in COVID-19. The protocol was immunoSEQ multiplex PCR, while the TCRdb copy is restricted to in-frame clones and leaves out a portion. The data hold some 260,000 clones, with 70% to 90% observed a single time. Germline V lookup: CDR1 SGHNT, CDR2 YENEEA. The CDR3 loop spans 16 amino acids. Losses at the gene ends were 1 base for V and 3 bases for J; bases not matched to a gene: 7. Sequenced material: peripheral blood. The rearrangement uses TRBV11-3 and TRBJ2-3, with TRBD1 matching over 7 bases. This clonotype was obtained from a young woman with acute or convalescent COVID-19. The CDR3 nucleotides read TGTGCCAGCAGCTTAGGTGACAGGGTGGGGACAGATACGCAGTATTTT. This codes for CASSLGDRVGTDTQYF. Based on the CDR3 plus reference TRBV11-3 and TRBJ2-3, the full variable domain is EAGVVQSPRYKIIEKKQPVAFWCNPISGHNTLYWYLQNLGQGPELLIRYENEEAVDDSQLPKDRFSAERLKGVDSTLKIQPAELGDSAVYLCASSLGDRVGTDTQYFGPGTRLTVL.